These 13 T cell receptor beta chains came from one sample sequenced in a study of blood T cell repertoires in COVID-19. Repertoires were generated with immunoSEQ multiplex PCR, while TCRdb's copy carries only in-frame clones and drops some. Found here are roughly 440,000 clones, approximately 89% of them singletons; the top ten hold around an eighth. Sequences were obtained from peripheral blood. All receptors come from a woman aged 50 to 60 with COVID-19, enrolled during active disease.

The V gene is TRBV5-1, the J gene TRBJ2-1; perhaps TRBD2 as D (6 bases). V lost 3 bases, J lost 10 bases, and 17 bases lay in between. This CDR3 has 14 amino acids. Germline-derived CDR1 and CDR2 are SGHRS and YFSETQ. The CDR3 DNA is TGCGCCAGCAGCTGGAGGGGCAGCCTGAGGGAGCAGTTCTTC. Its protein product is CASSWRGSLREQFF.

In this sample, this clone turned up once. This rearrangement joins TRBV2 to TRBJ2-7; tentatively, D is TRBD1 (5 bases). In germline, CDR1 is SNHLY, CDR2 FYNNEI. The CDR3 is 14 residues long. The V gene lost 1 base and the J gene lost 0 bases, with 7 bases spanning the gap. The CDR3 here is CASSEVTVSYEQYF. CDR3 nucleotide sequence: TGTGCCAGCAGTGAAGTGACAGTCTCCTACGAGCAGTACTTC.

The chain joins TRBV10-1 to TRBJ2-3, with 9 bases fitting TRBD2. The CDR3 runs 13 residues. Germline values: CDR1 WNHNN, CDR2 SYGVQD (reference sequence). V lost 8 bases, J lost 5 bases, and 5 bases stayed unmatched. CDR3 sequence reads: CASASGVRDTQYF. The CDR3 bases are TGCGCCAGCGCTAGCGGGGTCCGAGATACGCAGTATTTT.

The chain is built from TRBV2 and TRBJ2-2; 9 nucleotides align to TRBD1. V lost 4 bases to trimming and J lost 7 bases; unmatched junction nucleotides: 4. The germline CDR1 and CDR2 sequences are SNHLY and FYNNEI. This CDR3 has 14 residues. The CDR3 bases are TGTGCCAGCAGTGGCATGGACAGGGGCGGGGAGCTGTTTTTT. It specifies CASSGMDRGGELFF.

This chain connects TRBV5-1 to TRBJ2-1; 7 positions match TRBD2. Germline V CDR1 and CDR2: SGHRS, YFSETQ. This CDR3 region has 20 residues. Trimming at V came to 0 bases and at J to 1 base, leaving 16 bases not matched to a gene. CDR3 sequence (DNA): TGCGCCAGCAGCTTGGTAGGGCTAGCGGACTTTCCGTATTCCTACAATGAGCAGTTCTTC. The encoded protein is CASSLVGLADFPYSYNEQFF.

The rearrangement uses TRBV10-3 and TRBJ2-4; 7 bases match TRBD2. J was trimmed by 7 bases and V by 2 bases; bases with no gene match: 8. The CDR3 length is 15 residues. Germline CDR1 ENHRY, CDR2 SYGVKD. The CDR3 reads CAISERERGSNIQYF. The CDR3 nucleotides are TGTGCCATCAGTGAGCGGGAGCGGGGCTCGAACATTCAGTACTTC.

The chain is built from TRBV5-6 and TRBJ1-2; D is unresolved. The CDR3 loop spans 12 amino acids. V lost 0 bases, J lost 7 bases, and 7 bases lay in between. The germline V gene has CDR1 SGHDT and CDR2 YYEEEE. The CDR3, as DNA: TGTGCCAGCAGCTTGGAAGCACGTGGCTACACCTTC. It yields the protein CASSLEARGYTF.

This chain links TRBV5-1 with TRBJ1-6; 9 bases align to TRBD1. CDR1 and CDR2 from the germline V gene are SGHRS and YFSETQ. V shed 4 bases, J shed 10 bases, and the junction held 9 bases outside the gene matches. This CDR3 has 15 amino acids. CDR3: CASSPRTGDGSPLHF. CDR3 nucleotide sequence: TGCGCCAGCAGCCCCCGGACAGGGGATGGATCACCCCTCCACTTT.

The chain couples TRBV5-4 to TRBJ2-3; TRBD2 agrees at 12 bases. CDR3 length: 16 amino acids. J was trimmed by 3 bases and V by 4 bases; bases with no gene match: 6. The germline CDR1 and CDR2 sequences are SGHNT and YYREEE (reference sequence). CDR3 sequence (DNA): TGTGCCAGCAGCCCTCGACTAGCGGGGGCGACAGATACGCAGTATTTT. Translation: CASSPRLAGATDTQYF.

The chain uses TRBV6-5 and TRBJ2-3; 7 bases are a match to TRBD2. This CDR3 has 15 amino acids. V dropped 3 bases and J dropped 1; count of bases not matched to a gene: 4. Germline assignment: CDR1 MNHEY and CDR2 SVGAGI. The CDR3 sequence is CASSYGGVGTDTQYF. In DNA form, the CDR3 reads TGTGCCAGCAGTTATGGGGGGGTGGGCACAGATACGCAGTATTTT.

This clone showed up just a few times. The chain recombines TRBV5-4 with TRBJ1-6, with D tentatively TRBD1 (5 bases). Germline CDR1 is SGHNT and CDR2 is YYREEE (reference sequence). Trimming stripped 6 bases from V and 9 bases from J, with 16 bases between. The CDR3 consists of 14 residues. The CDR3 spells CASTWGVGGSPLHF. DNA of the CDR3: TGTGCCAGCACCTGGGGGGTCGGGGGTTCACCCCTCCACTTT.

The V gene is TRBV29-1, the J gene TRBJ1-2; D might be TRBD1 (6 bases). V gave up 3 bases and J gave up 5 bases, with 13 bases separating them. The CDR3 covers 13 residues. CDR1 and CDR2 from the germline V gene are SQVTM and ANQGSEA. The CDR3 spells CSVDSGAVYGYTF. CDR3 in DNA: TGCAGCGTTGATTCAGGGGCGGTATATGGCTACACCTTC. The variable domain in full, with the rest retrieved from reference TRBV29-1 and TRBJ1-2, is SAVISQKPSRDICQRGTSLTIQCQVDSQVTMMFWYRQQPGQSLTLIATANQGSEATYESGFVIDKFPISRPNLTFSTLTVSNMSPEDSSIYLCSVDSGAVYGYTFGSGTRLTVV.

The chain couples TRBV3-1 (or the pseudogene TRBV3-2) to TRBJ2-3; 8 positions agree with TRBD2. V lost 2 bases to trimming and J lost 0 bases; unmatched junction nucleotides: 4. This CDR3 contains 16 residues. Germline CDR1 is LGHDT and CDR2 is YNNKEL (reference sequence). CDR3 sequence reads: CASSQLGLASTDTQYF. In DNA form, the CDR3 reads TGTGCCAGCAGCCAACTTGGACTAGCTAGCACAGATACGCAGTATTTT.